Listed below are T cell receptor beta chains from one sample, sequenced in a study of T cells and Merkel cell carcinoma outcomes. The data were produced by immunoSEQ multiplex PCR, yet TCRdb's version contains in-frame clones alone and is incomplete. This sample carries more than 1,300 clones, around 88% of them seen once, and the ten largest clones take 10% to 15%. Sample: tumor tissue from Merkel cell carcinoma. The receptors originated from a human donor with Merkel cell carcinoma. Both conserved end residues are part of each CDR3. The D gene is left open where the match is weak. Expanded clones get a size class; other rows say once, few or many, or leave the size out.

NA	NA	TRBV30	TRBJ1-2	TGTGCCGGTGGGGGTGTCTATGGCTACACCTTC	CAGGGVYGYTF
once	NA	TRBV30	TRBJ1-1	TGTGCCTGCATTGCCACACAACCCCTGCTTGGAGCTTTCTTT	CACIATQPLLGAFF
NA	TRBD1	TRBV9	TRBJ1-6	TGTGCCAGCAGCGGGGAGACAGGGGCGAAGTGGACACCCCTCCACTTT	CASSGETGAKWTPLHF
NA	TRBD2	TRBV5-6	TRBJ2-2	TGTGCCAGCAGCTCCATACTAGCGCCAAGTCCCACCGGGGAGCTGTTTTTT	CASSSILAPSPTGELFF
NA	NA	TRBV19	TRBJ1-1	TGTGCCAGTAGTGTGGGTTCGGGGATGAACACTGAAGCTTTCTTT	CASSVGSGMNTEAFF
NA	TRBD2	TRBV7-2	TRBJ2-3	TGTGCCAGCAGCTCCTTAGCGGGGGGCACAGATACGCAGTATTTT	CASSSLAGGTDTQYF
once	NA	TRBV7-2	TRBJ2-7	TGTGCCAGCAGCTTTAGCATGACCTACGAGCAGTACTTC	CASSFSMTYEQYF
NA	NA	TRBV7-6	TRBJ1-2	TGTGCCAGCAGCTTAGAGGTAGTAGGCTATGGCTACACCTTC	CASSLEVVGYGYTF
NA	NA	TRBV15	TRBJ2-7	TGTGCCACCAGCTTTAGCGACAGGCCCTACGAGCAGTACTTC	CATSFSDRPYEQYF
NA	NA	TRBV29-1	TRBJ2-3	TGCAGCGTTGACACAGATACGCAGTATTTT	CSVDTDTQYF
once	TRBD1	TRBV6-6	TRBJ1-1	TGTGCCAGCAGTTATGGGACAGGGGGATTCACTGAAGCTTTCTTT	CASSYGTGGFTEAFF
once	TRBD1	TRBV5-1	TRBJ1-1	TGCGCCAGCAGGCCGGGACAGGGGGCGCAAACTGAAGCTTTCTTT	CASRPGQGAQTEAFF
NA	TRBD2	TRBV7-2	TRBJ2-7	TGTGCCAGCAGCTTATCTAGCGGGGGAACCTACGAGCAGTACTTC	CASSLSSGGTYEQYF
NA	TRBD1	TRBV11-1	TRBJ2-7	TGTGCCAGCAGCACCTCGGGACAGGGGCAAAACGAGCAGTACTTC	CASSTSGQGQNEQYF
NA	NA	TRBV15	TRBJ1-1	TGTGCCACTAGCACTAACGCCGGGGCTGATGAAGCTTTCTTT	CATSTNAGADEAFF
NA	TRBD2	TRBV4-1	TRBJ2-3	TGCGCCAGCAGCCCGCGGACTAGCGGGAGGGCAGCAGATACGCAGTATTTT	CASSPRTSGRAADTQYF
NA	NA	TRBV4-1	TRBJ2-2	TGCGCCAGCAGCTTAAGGGGGGACCCATCGAACACCGGGGAGCTGTTTTTT	CASSLRGDPSNTGELFF
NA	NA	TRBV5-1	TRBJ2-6	TGCGCCAGCAGCTCCGGGCCGGTGACTGGGGCCAACGTCCTAACTTTC	CASSSGPVTGANVLTF
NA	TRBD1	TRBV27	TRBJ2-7	TGTGCCAGCAGCTGGACCGGGACAGGCTCCTACGAGCAGTACTTC	CASSWTGTGSYEQYF
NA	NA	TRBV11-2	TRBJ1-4	TGTGCCAGCAGCTTTGGGGACGCAACTAATGAAAAACTGTTTTTT	CASSFGDATNEKLFF
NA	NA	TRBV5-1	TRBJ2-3	TGCGCCAGCAGCATCGGCAGGGACCGCACAGATACGCAGTATTTT	CASSIGRDRTDTQYF
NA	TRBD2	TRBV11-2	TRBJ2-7	TGTGCCAGTAGCGCTAGCGGGGCGACCTACGAGCAGTACTTC	CASSASGATYEQYF
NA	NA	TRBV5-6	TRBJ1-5	TGTGCCAGCAGCCTGGGGAGGAACCAGGACCAGCCCCAGCATTTT	CASSLGRNQDQPQHF
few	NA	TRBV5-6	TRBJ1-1	TGTGCCAGCAGCTTGGTCAGGGCGCCTAGTGTTAACACTGAAGCTTTCTTT	CASSLVRAPSVNTEAFF